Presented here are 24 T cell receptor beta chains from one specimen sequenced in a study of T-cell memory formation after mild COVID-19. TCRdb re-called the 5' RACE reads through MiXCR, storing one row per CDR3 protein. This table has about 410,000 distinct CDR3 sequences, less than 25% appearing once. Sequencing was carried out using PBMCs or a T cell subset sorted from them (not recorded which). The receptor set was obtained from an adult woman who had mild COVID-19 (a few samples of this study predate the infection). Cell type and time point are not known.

CDR3 region: CASSKDRGVDYGYTF. Written as DNA, the CDR3 is TGTGCCAGCAGTAAAGACAGGGGAGTTGACTATGGCTACACCTTC. The chain combines TRBV6-5 with TRBJ1-2, with 8 bases aligning to TRBD1. This CDR3 region has 15 residues. The V gene's germline CDR1 is MNHEY and CDR2 SVGAGI. The V and J ends lost 5 bases and 3 bases, in that order; junction bases with no gene match: 8.

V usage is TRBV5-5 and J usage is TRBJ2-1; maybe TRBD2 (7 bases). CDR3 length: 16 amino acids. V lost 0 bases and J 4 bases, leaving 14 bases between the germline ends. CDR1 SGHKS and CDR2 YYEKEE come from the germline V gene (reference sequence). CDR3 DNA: TGTGCCAGCAGCTTGGTTGGGGGGGGCAGTTACAATGAGCAGTTCTTC. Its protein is CASSLVGGGSYNEQFF.

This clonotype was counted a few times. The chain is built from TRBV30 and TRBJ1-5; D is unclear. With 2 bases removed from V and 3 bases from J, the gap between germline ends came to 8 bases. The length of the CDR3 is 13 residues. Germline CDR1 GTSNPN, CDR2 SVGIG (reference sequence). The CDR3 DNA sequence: TGTGCCTGGAGTCGCCAATTCAATCAGCCCCAGCATTTT. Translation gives CAWSRQFNQPQHF.

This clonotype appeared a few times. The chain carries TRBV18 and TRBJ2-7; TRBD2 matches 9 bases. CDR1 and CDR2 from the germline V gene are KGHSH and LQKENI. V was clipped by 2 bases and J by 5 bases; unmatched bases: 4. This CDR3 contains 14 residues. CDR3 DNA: TGTGCCAGCTCACCAGGACTAGCGAAAGACGAGCAGTACTTC. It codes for CASSPGLAKDEQYF.

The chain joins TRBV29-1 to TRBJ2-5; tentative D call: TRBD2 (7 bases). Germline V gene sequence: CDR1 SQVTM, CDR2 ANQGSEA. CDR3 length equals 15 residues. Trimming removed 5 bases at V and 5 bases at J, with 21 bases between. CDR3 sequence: CSVQGTRRGGETQYF. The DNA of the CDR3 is TGCAGCGTTCAAGGGACACGCCGGGGAGGGGAGACCCAGTACTTC.

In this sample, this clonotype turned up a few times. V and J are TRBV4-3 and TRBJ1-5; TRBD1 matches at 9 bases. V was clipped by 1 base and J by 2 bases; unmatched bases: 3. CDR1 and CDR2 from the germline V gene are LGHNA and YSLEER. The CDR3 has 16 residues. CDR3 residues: CASSQGQGGGNQPQHF. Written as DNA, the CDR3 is TGCGCCAGCAGCCAAGGACAGGGGGGAGGCAATCAGCCCCAGCATTTT.

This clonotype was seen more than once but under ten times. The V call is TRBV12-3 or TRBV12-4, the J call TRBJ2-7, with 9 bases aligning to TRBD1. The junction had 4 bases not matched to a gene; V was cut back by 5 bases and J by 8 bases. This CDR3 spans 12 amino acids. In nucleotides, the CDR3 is TGTGCCAGCAGTACGGGACAGGGAAAGCAGTACTTC. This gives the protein CASSTGQGKQYF.

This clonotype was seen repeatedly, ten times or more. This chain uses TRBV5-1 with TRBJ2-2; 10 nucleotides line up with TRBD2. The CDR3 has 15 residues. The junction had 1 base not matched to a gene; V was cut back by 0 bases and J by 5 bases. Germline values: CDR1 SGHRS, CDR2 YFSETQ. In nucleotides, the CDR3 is TGCGCCAGCAGCTTGGAACTAGCGGGAACCGGGGAGCTGTTTTTT. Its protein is CASSLELAGTGELFF.

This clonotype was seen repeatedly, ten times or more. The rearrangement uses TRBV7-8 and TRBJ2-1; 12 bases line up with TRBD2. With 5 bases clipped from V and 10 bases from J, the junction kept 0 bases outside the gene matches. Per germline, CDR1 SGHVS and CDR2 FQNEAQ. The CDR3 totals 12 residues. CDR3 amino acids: CASSGTSGEQFF. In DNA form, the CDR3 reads TGTGCCAGCAGCGGGACTAGCGGGGAGCAGTTCTTC.

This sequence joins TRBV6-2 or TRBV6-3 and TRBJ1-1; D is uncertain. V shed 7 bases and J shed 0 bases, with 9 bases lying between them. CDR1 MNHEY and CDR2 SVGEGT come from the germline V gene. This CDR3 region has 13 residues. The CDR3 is CASKDLMNTEAFF. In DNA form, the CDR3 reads TGTGCCAGCAAGGACTTAATGAACACTGAAGCTTTCTTT.

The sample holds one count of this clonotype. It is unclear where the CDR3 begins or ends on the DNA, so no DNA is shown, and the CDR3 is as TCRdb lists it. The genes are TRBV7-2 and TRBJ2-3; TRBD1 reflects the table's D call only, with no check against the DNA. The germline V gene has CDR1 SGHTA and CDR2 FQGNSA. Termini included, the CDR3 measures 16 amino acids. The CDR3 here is CASSLAPTFGADTQYF.

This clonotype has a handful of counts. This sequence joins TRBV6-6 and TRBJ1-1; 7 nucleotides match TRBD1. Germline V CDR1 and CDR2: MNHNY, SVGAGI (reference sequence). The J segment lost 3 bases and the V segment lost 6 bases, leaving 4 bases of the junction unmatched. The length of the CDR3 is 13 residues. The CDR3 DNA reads TGTGCCAGCAGACCGGACAGGTACACTGAAGCTTTCTTT. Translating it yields CASRPDRYTEAFF.

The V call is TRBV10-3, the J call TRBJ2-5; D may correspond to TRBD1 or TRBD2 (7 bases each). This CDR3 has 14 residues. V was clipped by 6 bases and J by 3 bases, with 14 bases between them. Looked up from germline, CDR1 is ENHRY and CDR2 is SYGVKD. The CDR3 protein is CAIRSTGREETQYF. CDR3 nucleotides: TGTGCCATCAGGTCGACAGGGAGGGAAGAGACCCAGTACTTC.

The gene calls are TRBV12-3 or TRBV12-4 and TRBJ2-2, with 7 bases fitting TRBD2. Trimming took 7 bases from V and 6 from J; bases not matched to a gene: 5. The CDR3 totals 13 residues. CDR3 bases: TGTGCCAGCACCTCGGGGGGATCCGGGGAGCTGTTTTTT. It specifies CASTSGGSGELFF.

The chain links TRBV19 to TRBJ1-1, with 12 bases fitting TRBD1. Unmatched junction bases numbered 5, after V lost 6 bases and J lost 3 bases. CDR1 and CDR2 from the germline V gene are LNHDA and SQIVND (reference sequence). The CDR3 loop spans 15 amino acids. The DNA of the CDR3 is TGTGCCAGTAGACCCGGGACAGGGGGCGACACTGAAGCTTTCTTT. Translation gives CASRPGTGGDTEAFF.

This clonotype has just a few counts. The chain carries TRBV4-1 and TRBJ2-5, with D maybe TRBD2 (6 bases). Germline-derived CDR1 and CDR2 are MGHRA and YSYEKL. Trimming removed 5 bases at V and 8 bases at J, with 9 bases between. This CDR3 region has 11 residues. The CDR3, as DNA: TGCGCCAGCAGCACCGGGGGTACCCAGTACTTC. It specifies CASSTGGTQYF.

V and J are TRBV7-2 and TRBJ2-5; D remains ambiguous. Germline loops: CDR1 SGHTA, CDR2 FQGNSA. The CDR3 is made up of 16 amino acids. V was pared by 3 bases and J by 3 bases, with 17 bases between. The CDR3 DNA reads TGTGCCAGCAGCTTGACCTCCGCCACCGTAAAAGAGACCCAGTACTTC. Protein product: CASSLTSATVKETQYF.

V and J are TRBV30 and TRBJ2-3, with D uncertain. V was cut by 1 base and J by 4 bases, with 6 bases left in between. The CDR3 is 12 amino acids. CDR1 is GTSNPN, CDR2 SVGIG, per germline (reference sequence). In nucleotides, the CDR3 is TGTGCCTGGAGTGAGGGTCCAGATACGCAGTATTTT. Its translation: CAWSEGPDTQYF. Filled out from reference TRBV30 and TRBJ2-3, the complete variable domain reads SQTIHQWPATLVQPVGSPLSLECTVEGTSNPNLYWYRQAAGRGLQLLFYSVGIGQISSEVPQNLSASRPQDRQFILSSKKLLLSDSGFYLCAWSEGPDTQYFGPGTRLTVL.

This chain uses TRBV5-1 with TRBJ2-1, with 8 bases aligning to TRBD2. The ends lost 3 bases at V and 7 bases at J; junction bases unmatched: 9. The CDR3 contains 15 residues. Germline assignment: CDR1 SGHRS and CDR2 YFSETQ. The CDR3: CASSWDRTSTNEQFF. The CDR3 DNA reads TGCGCCAGCAGCTGGGATCGGACTAGCACAAATGAGCAGTTCTTC.

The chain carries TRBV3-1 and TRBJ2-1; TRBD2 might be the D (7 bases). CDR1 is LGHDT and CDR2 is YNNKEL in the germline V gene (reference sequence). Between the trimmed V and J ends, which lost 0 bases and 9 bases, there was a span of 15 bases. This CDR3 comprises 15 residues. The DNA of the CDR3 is TGTGCCAGCAGCCAAGATCCCCGGGGGGCCCGTGAGCAGTTCTTC. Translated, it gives CASSQDPRGAREQFF.

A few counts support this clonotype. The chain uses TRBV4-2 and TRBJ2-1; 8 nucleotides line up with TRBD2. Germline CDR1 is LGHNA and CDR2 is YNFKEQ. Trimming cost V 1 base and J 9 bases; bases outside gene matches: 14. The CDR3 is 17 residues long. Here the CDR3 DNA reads TGTGCCAGCAGCCAAGGCACTAGCGGAGTCGTTAGGGGTGAGCAGTTCTTC. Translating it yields CASSQGTSGVVRGEQFF.

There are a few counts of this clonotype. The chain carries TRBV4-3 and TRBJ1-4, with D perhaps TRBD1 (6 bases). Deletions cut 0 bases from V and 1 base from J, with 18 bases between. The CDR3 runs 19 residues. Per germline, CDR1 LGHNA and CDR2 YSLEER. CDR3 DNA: TGCGCCAGCAGCCAAGACACGTCAGGGGATCTCCTAACTAATGAAAAACTGTTTTTT. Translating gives CASSQDTSGDLLTNEKLFF.

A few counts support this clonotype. In DNA, the CDR3 is TGTGCCAGCAGCTTACGACTTCGCACAGATACGCAGTATTTT. Translated, it gives CASSLRLRTDTQYF. V is TRBV7-6 and J is TRBJ2-3; D remains ambiguous. There are 14 residues in the CDR3. The V end was cut by 2 bases, the J end by 1 base, with 7 bases between. The germline gives CDR1 SGHVS, CDR2 FNYEAQ.

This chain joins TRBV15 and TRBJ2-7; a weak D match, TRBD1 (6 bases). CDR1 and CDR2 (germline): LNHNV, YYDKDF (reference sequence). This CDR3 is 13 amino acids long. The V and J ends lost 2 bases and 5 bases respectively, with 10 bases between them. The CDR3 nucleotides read TGTGCCACCAGCAGACTACAGGGTAACGAGCAGTACTTC. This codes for CATSRLQGNEQYF.